This TCR beta chain was identified in a study of T cells in Graves' hyperthyroidism and ophthalmopathy. The source material, RNA transcripts, was used to amplify TCR beta CDR3 regions. The TCR CDR3 first-round RT-PCR relied on the HTBI primer set. In TCRdb, the multiplex PCR reads were re-called with MiXCR into one record per CDR3 protein. Found here are around 340,000 distinct CDR3 sequences, approximately 15% of them singletons; the top ten hold 20% to 25%. Study-wide findings and caveats: Ophthalmopathy was model-predicted a median approximately 6.9 months pre-onset.

V gave up 6 bases and J gave up 0 bases, with 8 bases separating them. CDR3 length: 14 residues. Germline CDR1 reads MNHNS; CDR2 reads SASEGT. Criteria for exclusion of patients were uncontrolled infection, other autoimmune disease, pregnancy or lactation. Used for diagnoses were clinical symptoms, serum thyroxine and TRAb, thyroid ultrasound and orbital computed tomography. In its sample, this clonotype was seen many times. Its antigen is as yet unknown. The clonotype comes from a woman aged 25 to 39 with Graves' hyperthyroidism. Material: blood. The rearrangement joins TRBV6-1 to TRBJ2-2; D is unclear. This CDR3 reads CASRGFTNTGELFF. The CDR3 region has the DNA TGTGCCAGCAGAGGCTTTACGAACACCGGGGAGCTGTTTTTT.